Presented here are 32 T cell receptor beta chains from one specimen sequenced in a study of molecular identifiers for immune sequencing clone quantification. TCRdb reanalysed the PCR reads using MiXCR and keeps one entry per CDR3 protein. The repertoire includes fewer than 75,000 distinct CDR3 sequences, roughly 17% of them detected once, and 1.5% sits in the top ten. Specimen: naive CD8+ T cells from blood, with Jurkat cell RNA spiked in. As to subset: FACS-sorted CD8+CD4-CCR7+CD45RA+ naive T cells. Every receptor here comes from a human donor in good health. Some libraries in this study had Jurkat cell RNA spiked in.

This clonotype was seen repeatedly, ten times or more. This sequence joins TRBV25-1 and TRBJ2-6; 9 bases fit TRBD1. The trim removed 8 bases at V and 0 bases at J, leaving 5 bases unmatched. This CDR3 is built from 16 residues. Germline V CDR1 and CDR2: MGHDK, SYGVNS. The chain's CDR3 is CASGRQGDSGANVLTF. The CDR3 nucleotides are TGTGCCAGCGGGAGACAGGGGGACTCTGGGGCCAACGTCCTGACTTTC.

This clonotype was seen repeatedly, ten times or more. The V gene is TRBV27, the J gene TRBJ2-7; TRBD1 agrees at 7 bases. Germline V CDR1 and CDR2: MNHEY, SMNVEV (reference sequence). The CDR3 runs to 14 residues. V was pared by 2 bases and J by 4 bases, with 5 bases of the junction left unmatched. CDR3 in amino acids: CASSLRDRIYEQYF. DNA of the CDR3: TGTGCCAGCAGTTTACGGGACAGAATTTACGAGCAGTACTTC.

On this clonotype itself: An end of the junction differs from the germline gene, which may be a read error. CDR3 sequence: CASSGRTVAFF. DNA of the CDR3: TGTGCCAGCAGTGGGAGGACTGTAGCTTTCTTT. This chain connects TRBV6-4 to TRBJ1-1, with D hard to call. Germline CDR1 reads MRHNA; CDR2 reads SNTAGT. The CDR3 extends over 11 amino acids.

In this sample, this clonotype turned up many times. Written as DNA, the CDR3 is TGTGCCAGCAGCTTTGGGGGGCTAAGCAATCAGCCCCAGCATTTT. Protein: CASSFGGLSNQPQHF. The V call is TRBV7-9, the J call TRBJ1-5; TRBD1 is a possible D gene (6 bases). The CDR3 runs to 15 residues. Trimming stripped 3 bases from V and 1 base from J, with 10 bases between. The V gene's germline CDR1 is SEHNR and CDR2 FQNEAQ (reference sequence).

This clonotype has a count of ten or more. CDR3 sequence (DNA): TGTGCCAGCGGAGAAACAGGGGGCGCGTACGAGCAGTACTTC. This gives the protein CASGETGGAYEQYF. This chain joins TRBV28 and TRBJ2-7; 9 bases map to TRBD1. The CDR3 has 14 residues. Germline CDR1 MDHEN, CDR2 SYDVKM. The V segment lost 8 bases and the J segment 4 bases; nucleotides outside the gene matches: 9.

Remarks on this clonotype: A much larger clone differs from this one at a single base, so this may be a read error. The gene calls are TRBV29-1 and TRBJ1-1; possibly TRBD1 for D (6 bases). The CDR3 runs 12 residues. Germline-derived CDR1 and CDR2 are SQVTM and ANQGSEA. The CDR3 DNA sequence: TGCAGCCATCTTGGGGGGGGCACTGAAGCTCTCTTT. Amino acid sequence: CSHLGGGTEALF.

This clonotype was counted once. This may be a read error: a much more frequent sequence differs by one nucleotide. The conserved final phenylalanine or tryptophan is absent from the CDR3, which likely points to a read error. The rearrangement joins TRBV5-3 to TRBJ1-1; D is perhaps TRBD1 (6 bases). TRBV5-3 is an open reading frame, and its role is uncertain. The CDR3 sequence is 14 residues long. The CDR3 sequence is CASSFRGGSTEAFS. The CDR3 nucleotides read TGTGCCAGCAGCTTCAGAGGGGGATCCACTGAAGCTTTCTCT.

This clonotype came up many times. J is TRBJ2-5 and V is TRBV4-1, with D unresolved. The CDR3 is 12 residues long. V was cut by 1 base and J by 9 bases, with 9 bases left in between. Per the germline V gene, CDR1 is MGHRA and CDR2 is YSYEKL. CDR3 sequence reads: CASSQGGPAQYF. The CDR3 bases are TGCGCCAGCAGCCAAGGGGGTCCCGCCCAGTACTTC.

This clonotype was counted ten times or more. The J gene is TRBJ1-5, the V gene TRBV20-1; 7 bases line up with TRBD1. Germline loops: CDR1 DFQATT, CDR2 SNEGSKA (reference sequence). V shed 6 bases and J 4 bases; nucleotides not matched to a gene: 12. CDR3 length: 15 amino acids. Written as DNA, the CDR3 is TGCAGTGCCACCAGGGGGTCAGGGGAAAATCAGCCCCAGCATTTT. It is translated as CSATRGSGENQPQHF.

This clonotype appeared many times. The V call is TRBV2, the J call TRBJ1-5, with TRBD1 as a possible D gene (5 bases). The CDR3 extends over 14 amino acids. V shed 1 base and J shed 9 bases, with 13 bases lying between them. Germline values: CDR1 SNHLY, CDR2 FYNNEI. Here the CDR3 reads CASSEGLGTRPQHF. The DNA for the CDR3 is TGTGCCAGCAGTGAAGGTTTGGGGACGAGGCCCCAGCATTTT.

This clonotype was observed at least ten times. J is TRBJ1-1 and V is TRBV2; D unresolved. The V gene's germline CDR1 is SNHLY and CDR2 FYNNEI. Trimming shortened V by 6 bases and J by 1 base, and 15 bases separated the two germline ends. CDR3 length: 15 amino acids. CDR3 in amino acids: CASRPKPLQNTEAFF. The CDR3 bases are TGTGCCAGCAGACCGAAGCCCCTTCAGAACACTGAAGCTTTCTTT.

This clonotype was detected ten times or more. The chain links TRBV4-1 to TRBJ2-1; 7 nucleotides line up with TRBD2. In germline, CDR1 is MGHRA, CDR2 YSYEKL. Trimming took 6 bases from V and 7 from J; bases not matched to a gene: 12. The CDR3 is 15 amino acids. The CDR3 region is CASSFGLGIGNEQFF. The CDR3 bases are TGCGCCAGCAGTTTCGGACTAGGGATAGGTAATGAGCAGTTCTTC.

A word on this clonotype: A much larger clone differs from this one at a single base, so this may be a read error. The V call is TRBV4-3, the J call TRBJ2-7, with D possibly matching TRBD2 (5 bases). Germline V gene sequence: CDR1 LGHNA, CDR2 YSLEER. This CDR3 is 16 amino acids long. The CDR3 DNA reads TGCGCCGGCAGCCAAGATCGGGATCGGTCCCTCTACGAGCAGTACTTC. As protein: CAGSQDRDRSLYEQYF.

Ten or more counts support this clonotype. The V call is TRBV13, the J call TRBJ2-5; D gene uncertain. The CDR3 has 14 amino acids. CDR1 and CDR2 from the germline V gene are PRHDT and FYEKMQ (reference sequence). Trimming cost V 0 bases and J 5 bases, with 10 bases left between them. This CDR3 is CASSLGMMAETQYF. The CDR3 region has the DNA TGTGCCAGCAGCTTAGGTATGATGGCGGAGACCCAGTACTTC.

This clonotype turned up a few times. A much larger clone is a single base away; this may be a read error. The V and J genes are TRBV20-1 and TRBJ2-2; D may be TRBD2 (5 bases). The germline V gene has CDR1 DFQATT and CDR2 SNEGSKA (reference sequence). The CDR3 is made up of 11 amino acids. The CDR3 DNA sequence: TGCAGTGCTAGAAGGGCCGGGGAGCTGGTTTTT. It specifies CSARRAGELVF.

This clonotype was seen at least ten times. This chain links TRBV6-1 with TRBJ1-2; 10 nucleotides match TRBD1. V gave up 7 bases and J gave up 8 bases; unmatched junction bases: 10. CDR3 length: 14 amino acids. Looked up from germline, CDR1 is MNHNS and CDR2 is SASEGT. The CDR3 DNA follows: TGTGCCAGCACCTTGAGGGGACAGGGGAGAGGCTACACCTTC. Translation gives CASTLRGQGRGYTF.

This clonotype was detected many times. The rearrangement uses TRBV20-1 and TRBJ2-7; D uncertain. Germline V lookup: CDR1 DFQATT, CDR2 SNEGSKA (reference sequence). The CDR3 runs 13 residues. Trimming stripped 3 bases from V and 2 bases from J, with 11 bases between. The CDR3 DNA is TGCAGTGCTAGCAACATAGGTCCCTACGAGCAGTACTTC. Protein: CSASNIGPYEQYF.

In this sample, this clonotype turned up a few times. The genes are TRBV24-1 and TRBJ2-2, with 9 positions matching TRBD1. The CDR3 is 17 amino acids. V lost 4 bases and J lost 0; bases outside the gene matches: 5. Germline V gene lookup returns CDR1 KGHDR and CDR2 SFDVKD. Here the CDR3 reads CATSDVRQGANTGELFF. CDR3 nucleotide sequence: TGTGCCACCAGTGACGTAAGACAGGGGGCGAACACCGGGGAGCTGTTTTTT.

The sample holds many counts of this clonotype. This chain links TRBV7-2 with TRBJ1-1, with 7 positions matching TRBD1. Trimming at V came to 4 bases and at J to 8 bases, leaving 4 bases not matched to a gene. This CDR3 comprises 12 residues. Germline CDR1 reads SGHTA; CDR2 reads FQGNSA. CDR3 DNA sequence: TGTGCCAGCAGCTCACAGGGGACCGAAGCTTTCTTT. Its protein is CASSSQGTEAFF. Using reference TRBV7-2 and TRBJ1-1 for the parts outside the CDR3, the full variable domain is GAGVSQSPSNKVTEKGKDVELRCDPISGHTALYWYRQSLGQGLEFLIYFQGNSAPDKSGLPSDRFSAERTGGSVSTLTIQRTQQEDSAVYLCASSSQGTEAFFGQGTRLTVV.

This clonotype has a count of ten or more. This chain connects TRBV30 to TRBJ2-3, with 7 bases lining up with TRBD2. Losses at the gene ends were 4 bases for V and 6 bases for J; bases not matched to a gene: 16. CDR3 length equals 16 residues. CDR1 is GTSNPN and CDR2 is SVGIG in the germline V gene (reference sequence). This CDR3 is CAWIGKRGAAGDTQYF. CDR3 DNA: TGTGCCTGGATAGGGAAGCGGGGCGCCGCGGGGGATACGCAGTATTTT.

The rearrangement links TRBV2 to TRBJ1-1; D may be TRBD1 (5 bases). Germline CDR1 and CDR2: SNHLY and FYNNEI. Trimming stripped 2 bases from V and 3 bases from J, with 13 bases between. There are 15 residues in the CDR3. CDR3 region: CASSELRGLDTEAFF. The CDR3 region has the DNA TGTGCCAGCAGTGAATTAAGGGGTTTGGACACTGAAGCTTTCTTT.

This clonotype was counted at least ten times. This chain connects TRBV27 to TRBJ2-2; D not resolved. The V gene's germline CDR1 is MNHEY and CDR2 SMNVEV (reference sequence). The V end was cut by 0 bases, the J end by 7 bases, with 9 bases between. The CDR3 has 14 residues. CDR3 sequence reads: CASSLSRVIGELFF. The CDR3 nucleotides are TGTGCCAGCAGTTTATCACGGGTTATCGGGGAGCTGTTTTTT.

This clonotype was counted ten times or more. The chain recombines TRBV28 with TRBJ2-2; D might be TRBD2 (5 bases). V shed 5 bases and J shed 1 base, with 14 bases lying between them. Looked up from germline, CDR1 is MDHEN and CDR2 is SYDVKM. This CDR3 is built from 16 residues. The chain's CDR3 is CASSPLGGLNTGELFF. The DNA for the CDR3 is TGTGCCAGCAGTCCCCTGGGCGGGTTGAACACCGGGGAGCTGTTTTTT.

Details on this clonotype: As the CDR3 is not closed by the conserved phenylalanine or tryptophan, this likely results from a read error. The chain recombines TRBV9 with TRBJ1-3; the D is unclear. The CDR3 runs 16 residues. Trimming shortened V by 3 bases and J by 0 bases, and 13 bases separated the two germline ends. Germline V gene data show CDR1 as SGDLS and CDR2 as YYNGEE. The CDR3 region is CASSAPPRSSGNTIYL. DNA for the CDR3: TGTGCCAGCAGCGCGCCGCCCCGCAGCTCTGGAAACACCATATATCTT.

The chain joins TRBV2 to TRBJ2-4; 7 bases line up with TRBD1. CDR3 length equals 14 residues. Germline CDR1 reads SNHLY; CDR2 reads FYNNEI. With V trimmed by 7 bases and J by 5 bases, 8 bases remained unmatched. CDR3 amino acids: CASTLLGGENIQYF. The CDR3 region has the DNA TGTGCCAGCACCCTTTTAGGGGGCGAAAACATTCAGTACTTC.

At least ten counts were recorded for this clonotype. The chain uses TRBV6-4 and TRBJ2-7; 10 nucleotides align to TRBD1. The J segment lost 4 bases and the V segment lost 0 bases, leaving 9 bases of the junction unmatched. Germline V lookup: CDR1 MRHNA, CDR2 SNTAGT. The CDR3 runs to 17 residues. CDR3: CASSDSTRDRGGYEQYF. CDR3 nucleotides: TGTGCCAGCAGTGACTCTACTCGGGACAGGGGAGGGTACGAGCAGTACTTC.

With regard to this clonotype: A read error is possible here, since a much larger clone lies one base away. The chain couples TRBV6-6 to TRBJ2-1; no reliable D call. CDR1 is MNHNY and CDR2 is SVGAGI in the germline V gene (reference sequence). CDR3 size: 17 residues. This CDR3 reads CASSYTEPLGSYSEQFF. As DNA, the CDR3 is TGTGCCAGCAGTTACACGGAGCCTCTAGGCTCCTACAGTGAGCAGTTCTTC.

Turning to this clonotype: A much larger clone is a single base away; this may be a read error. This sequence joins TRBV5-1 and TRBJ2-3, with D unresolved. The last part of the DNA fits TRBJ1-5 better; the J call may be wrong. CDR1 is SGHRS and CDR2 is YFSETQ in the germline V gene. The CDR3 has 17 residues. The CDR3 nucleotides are TGCGCCAGCAGCTTGGAGGCTAGCGGAAGTTTCACAGATACGCAGCATTTT. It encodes CASSLEASGSFTDTQHF.

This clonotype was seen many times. The DNA for the CDR3 is TGCGCCAGCAGCCCCTCCTGGGGGCCAGATAGGCCTTCCCTCCACTTT. Protein product: CASSPSWGPDRPSLHF. The rearrangement uses TRBV4-1 and TRBJ1-6; a weak D match, TRBD1 (6 bases). The CDR3 is 16 residues long. CDR1 MGHRA and CDR2 YSYEKL come from the germline V gene. Trimming removed 4 bases at V and 14 bases at J, with 24 bases between.

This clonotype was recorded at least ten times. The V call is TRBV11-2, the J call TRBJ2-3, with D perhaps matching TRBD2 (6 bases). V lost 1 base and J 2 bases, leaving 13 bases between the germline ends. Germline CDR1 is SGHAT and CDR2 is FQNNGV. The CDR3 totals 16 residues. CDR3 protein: CASSLGQTSYTDTQYF. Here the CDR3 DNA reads TGTGCCAGCAGCTTAGGCCAGACTAGTTACACAGATACGCAGTATTTT. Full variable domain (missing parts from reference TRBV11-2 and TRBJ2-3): EAGVAQSPRYKIIEKRQSVAFWCNPISGHATLYWYQQILGQGPKLLIQFQNNGVVDDSQLPKDRFSAERLKGVDSTLKIQPAKLEDSAVYLCASSLGQTSYTDTQYFGPGTRLTVL.

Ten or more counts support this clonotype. CDR3 sequence reads: CASSSGLAMPTYEQYF. Written as DNA, the CDR3 is TGTGCCAGTAGTTCCGGACTAGCTATGCCGACCTACGAGCAGTACTTC. V usage is TRBV19 and J usage is TRBJ2-7, with 8 bases matching TRBD2. The CDR3 runs 16 residues. J gave up 2 bases and V 5 bases, and 11 bases lay outside the gene matches. CDR1 is LNHDA and CDR2 is SQIVND in the germline V gene (reference sequence).

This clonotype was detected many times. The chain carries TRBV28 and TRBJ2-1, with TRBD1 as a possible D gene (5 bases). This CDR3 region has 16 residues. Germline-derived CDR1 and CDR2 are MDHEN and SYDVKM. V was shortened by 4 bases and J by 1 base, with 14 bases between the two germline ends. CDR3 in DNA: TGTGCCAGCAGTTCAGGGCCACTTGGGTCCTACAATGAGCAGTTCTTC. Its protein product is CASSSGPLGSYNEQFF.